This T cell receptor beta chain was obtained from a study of T-cell memory formation after mild COVID-19. The germline V gene has CDR1 SGHNT and CDR2 YYREEE (reference sequence). V lost 3 bases to trimming and J lost 7 bases; unmatched junction nucleotides: 10. The CDR3 length is 15 residues. TCRalpha and TCRbeta libraries used 5'RACE with constant-segment primers and UMIs. TCRdb recomputed calls from the 5' RACE reads with MiXCR, one row per CDR3 protein. This sample carries approximately 230,000 distinct CDR3 sequences, around 17% of them seen once, and the ten largest clones take about 3.5%. The chain couples TRBV5-4 to TRBJ1-1; 9 bases line up with TRBD1. The sample consisted of PBMCs or a T cell subset sorted from them (not recorded which). This TCR derives from a man between 18 and 35 years old who had mild COVID-19 (a few samples of this study predate the infection). Cell type and time point are not known. CDR3 bases: TGTGCCAGCAGCTATCCGGGACAGGGAAGGATTGAAGCTTTCTTT. Amino acid sequence: CASSYPGQGRIEAFF.